The 3 T cell receptor beta chains reported below all come from one sample, sequenced in a study of T cell responses to AZD1222 COVID-19 vaccine. Assay used: immunoSEQ multiplex PCR; TCRdb lists only in-frame clones, some missing. This table has around 67,000 clones, 84% appearing once. Sequenced material: peripheral blood, taken on day 0 of AZD1222 vaccination. Every receptor here comes from an adult in good health.

The rearrangement links TRBV5-8 to TRBJ1-2; D remains unclear. Germline V CDR1 and CDR2: SGHTS, YDEGEE. Trimming took off 1 base at V and 4 bases at J, with 5 bases between the two ends. The CDR3 spans 12 residues. The CDR3 region is CASSLRLYGYTF. As DNA, the CDR3 is TGTGCCAGCAGCTTGCGGCTCTATGGCTACACCTTC.

V gene TRBV15 combines with J gene TRBJ1-2; TRBD1 matches 9 bases. V trimming: 1 base; J trimming: 7 bases; junction bases outside the gene matches: 10. The CDR3 has 16 amino acids. The germline V gene has CDR1 LNHNV and CDR2 YYDKDF (reference sequence). The CDR3 sequence: CATSRVPGQGVFGYTF. The CDR3 DNA reads TGTGCCACCAGCAGAGTACCGGGACAGGGCGTTTTTGGCTACACCTTC.

The chain joins TRBV19 to TRBJ1-6; D call uncertain. V shed 5 bases and J shed 0 bases, with 8 bases lying between them. This CDR3 spans 15 amino acids. Germline V CDR1 and CDR2: LNHDA, SQIVND (reference sequence). CDR3 DNA sequence: TGTGCCAGTAGTGGCGGGAGCTCCTATAATTCACCCCTCCACTTT. It is translated as CASSGGSSYNSPLHF. Full variable domain (missing parts from reference TRBV19 and TRBJ1-6): DGGITQSPKYLFRKEGQNVTLSCEQNLNHDAMYWYRQDPGQGLRLIYYSQIVNDFQKGDIAEGYSVSREKKESFPLTVTSAQKNPTAFYLCASSGGSSYNSPLHFGNGTRLTVT.